This T cell receptor (beta chain) was profiled in a study of Graves' ophthalmopathy and Graves' hyperthyroidism. PBMCs were isolated from a 10 ml sample of fresh peripheral blood. The trim removed 4 bases at V and 10 bases at J, leaving 6 bases unmatched. This CDR3 is built from 12 residues. Germline lookup yields CDR1 MNHNY and CDR2 SVGAGI (reference sequence). There are many counts of this clonotype. Its matching antigen is unknown. The authors amplified TCR beta CDR3 regions from RNA transcripts. In the first round, RT-PCR was carried out with HTBI primers, and a multiplex PCR formed the second round. One entry per CDR3 protein results from TCRdb running MiXCR on the multiplex PCR reads. The sample includes about 740,000 distinct CDR3 sequences, roughly 40% of them seen just once. Study results and caveats: The majority of expanded thyroid clonotypes above 0.001 frequency also occurred in blood. The model predicted progression of ophthalmopathy with a sensitivity of 60% to 71%, and its specificity was around 72%.

The sequence was collected from an adult man with Graves' ophthalmopathy. J is TRBJ1-2 and V is TRBV6-6; TRBD1 matches at 7 bases. Sample: peripheral blood. The CDR3 loop is CASSSRTGAYTF. As DNA, the CDR3 is TGTGCCAGCAGTTCTCGGACAGGCGCCTACACCTTC.